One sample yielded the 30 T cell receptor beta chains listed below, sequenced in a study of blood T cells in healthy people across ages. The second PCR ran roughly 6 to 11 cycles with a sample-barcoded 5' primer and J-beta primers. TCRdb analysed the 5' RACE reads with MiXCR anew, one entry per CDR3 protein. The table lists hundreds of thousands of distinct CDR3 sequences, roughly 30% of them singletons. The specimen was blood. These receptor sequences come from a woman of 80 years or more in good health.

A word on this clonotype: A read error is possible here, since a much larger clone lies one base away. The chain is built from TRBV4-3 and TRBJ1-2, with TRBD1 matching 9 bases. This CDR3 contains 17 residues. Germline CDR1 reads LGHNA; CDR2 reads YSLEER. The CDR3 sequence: CASSPGTGTLDNYGHTF. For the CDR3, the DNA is TGCGCCAGCAGCCCTGGGACAGGGACTCTAGATAACTATGGCCACACCTTC.

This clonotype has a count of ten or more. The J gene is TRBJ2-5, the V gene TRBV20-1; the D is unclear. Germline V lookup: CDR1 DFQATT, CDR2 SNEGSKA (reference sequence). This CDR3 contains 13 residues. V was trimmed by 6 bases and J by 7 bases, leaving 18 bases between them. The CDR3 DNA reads TGCAGTGCGGTCCTGGACCGGGCGAGGACCCAGTACTTC. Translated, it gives CSAVLDRARTQYF.

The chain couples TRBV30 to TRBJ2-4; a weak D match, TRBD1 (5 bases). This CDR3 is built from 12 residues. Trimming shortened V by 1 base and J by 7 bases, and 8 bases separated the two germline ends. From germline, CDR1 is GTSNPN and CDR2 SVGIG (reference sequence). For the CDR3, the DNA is TGTGCCTGGAGTGCCAGGGCGAACATTCAGTACTTC. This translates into CAWSARANIQYF.

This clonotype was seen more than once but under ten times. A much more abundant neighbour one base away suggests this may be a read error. The DNA of the CDR3 is TGTGCCAGCAGCGAAGGGTCCAGGACAGGTTATAGCTACACCTTC. Translating it yields CASSEGSRTGYSYTF. The V and J genes are TRBV9 and TRBJ1-2; 7 bases agree with TRBD1. V shed 3 bases and J 9 bases; nucleotides not matched to a gene: 14. The CDR3 is 15 amino acids. Germline V gene lookup returns CDR1 SGDLS and CDR2 YYNGEE.

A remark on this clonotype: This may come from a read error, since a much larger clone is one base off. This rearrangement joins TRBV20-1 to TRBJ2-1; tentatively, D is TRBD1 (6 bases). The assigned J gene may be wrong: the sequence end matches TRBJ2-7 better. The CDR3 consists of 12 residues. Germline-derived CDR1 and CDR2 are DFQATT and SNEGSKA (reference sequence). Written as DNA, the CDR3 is TGCAGGGCTCACAGGGTGGACCACGAGCAGTACTTC. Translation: CRAHRVDHEQYF.

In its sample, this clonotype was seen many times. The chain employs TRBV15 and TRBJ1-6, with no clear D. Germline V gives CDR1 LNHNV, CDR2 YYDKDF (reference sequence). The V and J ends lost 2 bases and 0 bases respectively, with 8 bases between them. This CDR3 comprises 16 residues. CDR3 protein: CATSRTYSSYNSPLHF. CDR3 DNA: TGTGCCACCAGCAGAACCTATAGCTCCTATAATTCACCCCTCCACTTT.

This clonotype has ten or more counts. CDR3 protein: CASSTGGRGGNEQFF. The CDR3 DNA reads TGTGCCAGCAGCACGGGGGGCCGGGGGGGCAATGAGCAGTTCTTC. The chain recombines TRBV6-5 with TRBJ2-1; 8 bases are shared with TRBD2. The CDR3 is 15 residues long. The germline V gene has CDR1 MNHEY and CDR2 SVGAGI. Unmatched junction bases numbered 10, after V lost 6 bases and J lost 6 bases.

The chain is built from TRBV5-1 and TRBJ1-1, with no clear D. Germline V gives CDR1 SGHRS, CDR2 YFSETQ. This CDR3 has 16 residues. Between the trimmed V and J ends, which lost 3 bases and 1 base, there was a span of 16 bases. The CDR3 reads CASSSLGYTENTEAFF. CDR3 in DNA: TGCGCCAGCAGCTCTCTTGGGTACACAGAGAACACTGAAGCTTTCTTT.

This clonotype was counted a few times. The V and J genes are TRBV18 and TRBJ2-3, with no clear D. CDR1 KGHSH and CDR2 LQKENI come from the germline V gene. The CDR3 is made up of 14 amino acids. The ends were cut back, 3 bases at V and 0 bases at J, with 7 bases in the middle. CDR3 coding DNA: TGTGCCAGCTCACCTCTCCCCAGCACAGATACGCAGTATTTT. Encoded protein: CASSPLPSTDTQYF.

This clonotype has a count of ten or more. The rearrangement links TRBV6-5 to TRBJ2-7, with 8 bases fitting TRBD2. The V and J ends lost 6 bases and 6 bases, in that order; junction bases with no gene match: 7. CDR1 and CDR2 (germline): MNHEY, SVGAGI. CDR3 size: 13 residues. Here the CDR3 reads CASSQRGFGEQYF. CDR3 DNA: TGTGCCAGCAGCCAGCGGGGGTTCGGCGAGCAGTACTTC.

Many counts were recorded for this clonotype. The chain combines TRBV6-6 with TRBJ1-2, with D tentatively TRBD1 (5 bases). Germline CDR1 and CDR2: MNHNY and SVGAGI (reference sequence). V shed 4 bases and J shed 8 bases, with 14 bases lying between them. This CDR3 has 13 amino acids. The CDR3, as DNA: TGTGCCAGCAGTTTGACGGGGTCAGGGGGCTACACCTTC. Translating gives CASSLTGSGGYTF.

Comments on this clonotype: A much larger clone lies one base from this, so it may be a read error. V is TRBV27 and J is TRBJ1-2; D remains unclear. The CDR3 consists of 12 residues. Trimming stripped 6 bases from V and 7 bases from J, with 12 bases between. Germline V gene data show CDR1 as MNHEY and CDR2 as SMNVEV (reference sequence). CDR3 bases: TGTGCCAGCAGAAGGGCAGGTGGTGGCTACACCTTC. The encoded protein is CASRRAGGGYTF.

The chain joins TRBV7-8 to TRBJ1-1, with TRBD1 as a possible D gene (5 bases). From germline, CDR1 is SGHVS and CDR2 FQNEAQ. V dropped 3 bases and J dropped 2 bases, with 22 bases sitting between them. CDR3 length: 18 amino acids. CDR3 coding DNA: TGTGCCAGCAGCTTGTTAGCCCGGGCGGGGGGACGAAACACTGAAGCTTTCTTT. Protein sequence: CASSLLARAGGRNTEAFF.

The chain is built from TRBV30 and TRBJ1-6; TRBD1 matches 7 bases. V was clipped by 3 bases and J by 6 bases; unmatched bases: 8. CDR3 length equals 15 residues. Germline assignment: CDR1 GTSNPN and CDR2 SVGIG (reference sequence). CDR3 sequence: CAWRFWGQSNSPLHF. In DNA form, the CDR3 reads TGTGCCTGGAGATTTTGGGGACAGAGTAATTCACCCCTCCACTTT.

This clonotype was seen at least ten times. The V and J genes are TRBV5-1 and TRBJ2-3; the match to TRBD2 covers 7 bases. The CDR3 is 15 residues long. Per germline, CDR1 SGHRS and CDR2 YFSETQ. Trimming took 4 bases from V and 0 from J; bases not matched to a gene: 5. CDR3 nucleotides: TGCGCCAGCAGCACTGAGCGGGGTAGCACAGATACGCAGTATTTT. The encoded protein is CASSTERGSTDTQYF.

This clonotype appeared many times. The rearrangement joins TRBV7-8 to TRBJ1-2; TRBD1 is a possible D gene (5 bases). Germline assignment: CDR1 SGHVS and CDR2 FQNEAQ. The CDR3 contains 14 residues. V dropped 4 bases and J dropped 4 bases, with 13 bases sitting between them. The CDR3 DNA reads TGTGCCAGCAGCTCCTCCTCAGGGAGCTATGGCTACACCTTC. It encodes CASSSSSGSYGYTF. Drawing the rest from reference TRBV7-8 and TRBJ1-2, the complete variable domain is GAGVSQSPRYKVAKRGQDVALRCDPISGHVSLFWYQQALGQGPEFLTYFQNEAQLDKSGLPSDRFFAERPEGSVSTLKIQRTQQEDSAVYLCASSSSSGSYGYTFGSGTRLTVV.

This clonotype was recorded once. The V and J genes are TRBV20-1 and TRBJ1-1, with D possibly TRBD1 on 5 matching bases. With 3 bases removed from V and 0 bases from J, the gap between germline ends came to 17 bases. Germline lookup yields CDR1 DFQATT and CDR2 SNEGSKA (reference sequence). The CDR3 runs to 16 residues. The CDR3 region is CSASKLWGTMNTEAFF. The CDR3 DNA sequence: TGCAGTGCTAGTAAGCTCTGGGGGACCATGAACACTGAAGCTTTCTTT.

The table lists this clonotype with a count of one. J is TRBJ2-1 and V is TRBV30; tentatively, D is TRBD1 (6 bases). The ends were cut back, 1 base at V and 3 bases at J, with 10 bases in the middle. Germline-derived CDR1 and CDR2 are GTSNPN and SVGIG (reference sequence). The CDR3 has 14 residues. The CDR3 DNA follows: TGTGCCTGGAGTGCAGGGGCCCTCTACAATGAGCAGTTCTTC. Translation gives CAWSAGALYNEQFF.

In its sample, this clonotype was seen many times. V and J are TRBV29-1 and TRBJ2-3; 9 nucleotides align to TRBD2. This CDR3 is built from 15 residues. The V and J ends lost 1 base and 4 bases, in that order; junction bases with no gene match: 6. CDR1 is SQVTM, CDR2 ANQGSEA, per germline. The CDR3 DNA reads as TGCAGCGTTGAAGCCCTTGCGGGGGGGCCAGATACGCAGTATTTT. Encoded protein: CSVEALAGGPDTQYF.

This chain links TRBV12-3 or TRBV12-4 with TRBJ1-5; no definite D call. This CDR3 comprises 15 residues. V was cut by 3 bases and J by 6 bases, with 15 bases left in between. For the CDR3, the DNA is TGTGCCAGCAGTTTGGGATCGTCGTTGTTTCAGCCCCAGCATTTT. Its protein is CASSLGSSLFQPQHF.

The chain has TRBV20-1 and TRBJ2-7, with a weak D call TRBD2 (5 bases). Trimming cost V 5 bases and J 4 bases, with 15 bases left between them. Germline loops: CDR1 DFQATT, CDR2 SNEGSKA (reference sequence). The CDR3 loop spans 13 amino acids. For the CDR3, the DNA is TGCAGTGCTTCACTAGTTGTCGGGTACGAGCAGTACTTC. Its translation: CSASLVVGYEQYF.

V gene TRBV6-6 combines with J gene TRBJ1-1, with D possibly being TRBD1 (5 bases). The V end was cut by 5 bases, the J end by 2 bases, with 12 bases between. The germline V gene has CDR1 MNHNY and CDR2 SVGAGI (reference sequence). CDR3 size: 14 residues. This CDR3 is CASSRRGGNTEAFF. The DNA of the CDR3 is TGTGCCAGCAGTAGACGGGGGGGTAACACTGAAGCTTTCTTT.

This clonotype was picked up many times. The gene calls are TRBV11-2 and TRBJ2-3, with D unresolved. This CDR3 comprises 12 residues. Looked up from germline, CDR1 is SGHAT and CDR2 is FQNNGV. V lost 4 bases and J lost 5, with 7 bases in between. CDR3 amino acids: CASSSVGDTQYF. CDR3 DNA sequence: TGTGCCAGCAGCTCGGTAGGAGATACGCAGTATTTT.

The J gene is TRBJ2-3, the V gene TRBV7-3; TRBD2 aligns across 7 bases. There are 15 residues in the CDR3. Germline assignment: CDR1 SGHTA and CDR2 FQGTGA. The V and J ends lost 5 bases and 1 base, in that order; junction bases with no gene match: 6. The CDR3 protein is CASSGLVTGTDTQYF. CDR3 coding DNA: TGTGCCAGCAGCGGACTAGTGACAGGCACAGATACGCAGTATTTT.

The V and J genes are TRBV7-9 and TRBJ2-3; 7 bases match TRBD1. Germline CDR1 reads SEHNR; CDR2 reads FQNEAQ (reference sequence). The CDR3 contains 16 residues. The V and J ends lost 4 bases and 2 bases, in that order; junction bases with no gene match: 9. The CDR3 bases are TGTGCCAGCAGCTCCCGGTCGACAGGGTACACAGATACGCAGTATTTT. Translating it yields CASSSRSTGYTDTQYF.

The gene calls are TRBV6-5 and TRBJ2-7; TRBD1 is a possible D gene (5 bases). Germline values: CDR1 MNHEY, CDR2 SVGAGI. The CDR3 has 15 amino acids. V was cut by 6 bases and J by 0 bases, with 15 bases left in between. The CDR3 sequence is CASRRGHDSSYEQYF. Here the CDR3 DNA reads TGTGCCAGCAGAAGGGGTCACGACAGCTCCTACGAGCAGTACTTC.

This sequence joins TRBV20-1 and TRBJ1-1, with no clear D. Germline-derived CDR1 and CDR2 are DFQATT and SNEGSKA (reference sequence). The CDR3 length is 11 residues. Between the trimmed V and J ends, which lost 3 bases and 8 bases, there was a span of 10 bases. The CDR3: CSASREPEAFF. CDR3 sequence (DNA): TGCAGTGCTAGTCGGGAGCCGGAAGCTTTCTTT.

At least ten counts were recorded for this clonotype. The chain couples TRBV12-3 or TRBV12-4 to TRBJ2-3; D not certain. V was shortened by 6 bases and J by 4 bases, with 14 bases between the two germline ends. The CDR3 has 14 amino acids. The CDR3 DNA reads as TGTGCCAGCAGCCTTATGGGGATGGCAGATACGCAGTATTTT. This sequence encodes CASSLMGMADTQYF.

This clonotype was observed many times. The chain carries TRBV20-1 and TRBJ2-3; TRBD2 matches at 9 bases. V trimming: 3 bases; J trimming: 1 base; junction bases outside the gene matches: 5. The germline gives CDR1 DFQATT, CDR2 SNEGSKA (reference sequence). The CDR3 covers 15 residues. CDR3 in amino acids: CSASLSGGRTDTQYF. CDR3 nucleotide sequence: TGCAGTGCTAGCCTAAGCGGGGGGCGCACAGATACGCAGTATTTT.

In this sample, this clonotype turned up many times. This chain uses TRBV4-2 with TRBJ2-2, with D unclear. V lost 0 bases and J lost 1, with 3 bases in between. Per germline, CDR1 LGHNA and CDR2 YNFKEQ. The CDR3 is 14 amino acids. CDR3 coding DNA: TGTGCCAGCAGCCAAGACGAGAACACCGGGGAGCTGTTTTTT. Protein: CASSQDENTGELFF.